Shown below are 13 T cell receptor beta chains from a single sample sequenced in a study of blood T cells in healthy people across ages. Sample-barcoded 5' priming and a J-beta primer mix drove a second PCR of about 6 to 12 cycles. TCRdb reprocessed the 5' RACE reads with MiXCR, giving one entry per CDR3 protein. This table holds 1,500,000 or so distinct CDR3 sequences, 55% to 75% found once. The sample comprised blood. The receptors here all came from a man between 18 and 29 years old in good health.

This rearrangement joins TRBV7-9 to TRBJ2-4, with a tentative D call TRBD1 (5 bases). This CDR3 comprises 20 residues. The V and J ends lost 2 bases and 1 base respectively, with 24 bases between them. Germline V gene lookup returns CDR1 SEHNR and CDR2 FQNEAQ (reference sequence). CDR3 region: CASSLPSRAPQYEAKNIQYF. The CDR3 nucleotides are TGTGCCAGCAGCTTACCATCCAGGGCCCCTCAGTATGAGGCCAAAAACATTCAGTACTTC.

The chain carries TRBV10-2 and TRBJ2-4, with D possibly TRBD2 on 6 matching bases. The assigned J gene may be wrong: the sequence end matches TRBJ2-7 better. The CDR3 consists of 13 residues. Germline loops: CDR1 WSHSY, CDR2 SAAADI. DNA for the CDR3: TGCGCCAGCAGTGAGTCGGGGGGTAACGAGCAGTACTTC. This translates into CASSESGGNEQYF.

This chain joins TRBV2 and TRBJ2-3; D not certain. Germline V gene sequence: CDR1 SNHLY, CDR2 FYNNEI. The V and J ends lost 5 bases and 0 bases respectively, with 9 bases between them. The CDR3 is 14 amino acids. CDR3 DNA sequence: TGTGCCAGCAGTTCCCCCACTAGCACAGATACGCAGTATTTT. It translates to CASSSPTSTDTQYF.

The rearrangement joins TRBV2 to TRBJ2-7; 10 nucleotides align to TRBD1. The J call could be wrong; TRBJ2-5 is a better fit for the DNA end. The germline gives CDR1 SNHLY, CDR2 FYNNEI. The CDR3 has 13 residues. Here the CDR3 reads CAGRDRGGETQYF. CDR3 nucleotides: TGTGCCGGACGGGACAGGGGAGGTGAGACCCAGTACTTC.

V usage is TRBV9 and J usage is TRBJ2-7, with D possibly TRBD2 on 5 matching bases. Germline assignment: CDR1 SGDLS and CDR2 YYNGEE. The V and J ends lost 6 bases and 0 bases respectively, with 13 bases between them. The CDR3 length is 14 residues. This CDR3 is CASTERSGSYEQYF. The CDR3 DNA sequence: TGTGCCAGCACGGAAAGAAGCGGCTCCTACGAGCAGTACTTC.

The rearrangement links TRBV12-3 or TRBV12-4 to TRBJ2-3; 7 nucleotides align to TRBD2. The CDR3 contains 14 residues. Germline trimming cut 6 bases from V and 7 bases from J; bases unmatched to any gene: 10. The DNA for the CDR3 is TGTGCCAGCAGCCAAAACCGGGACTATCATACGCAGTATTTT. The encoded protein is CASSQNRDYHTQYF.

This clonotype was counted a few times. V gene TRBV27 combines with J gene TRBJ2-1; TRBD1 aligns across 8 bases. Germline V CDR1 and CDR2: MNHEY, SMNVEV (reference sequence). The J segment lost 13 bases and the V segment lost 7 bases, leaving 9 bases of the junction unmatched. The CDR3 is 12 residues long. CDR3 coding DNA: TGTGCCAGCACGGGACAGGAATCGAAACAGTTCTTC. Translating gives CASTGQESKQFF.

The chain is built from TRBV29-1 and TRBJ1-1; the D gene is possibly TRBD1 (5 bases). The germline V and J ends were trimmed by 5 bases and 4 bases, with 14 bases remaining between them. Germline V lookup: CDR1 SQVTM, CDR2 ANQGSEA. The CDR3 contains 13 residues. DNA of the CDR3: TGCAGCGTTACAGGAACTAGTGGCACTGAAGCTTTCTTT. Its translation: CSVTGTSGTEAFF.

The genes are TRBV10-3 and TRBJ2-5, with 8 bases identical to TRBD2. CDR1 and CDR2 from the germline V gene are ENHRY and SYGVKD. The junction had 4 bases not matched to a gene; V was cut back by 2 bases and J by 5 bases. CDR3 length equals 14 residues. The DNA of the CDR3 is TGTGCCATCAGTGAGCGGGAGGGGCTGGAGACCCAGTACTTC. Amino acids: CAISEREGLETQYF.

The chain joins TRBV6-2 or TRBV6-3 to TRBJ1-5; 7 bases align to TRBD1. The germline CDR1 and CDR2 sequences are MNHEY and SVGEGT. The length of the CDR3 is 13 residues. J was trimmed by 5 bases and V by 7 bases; bases with no gene match: 5. The CDR3 is CASTLTGYQPQHF. The CDR3 DNA follows: TGTGCCAGCACCCTGACAGGGTATCAGCCCCAGCATTTT.

The V call is TRBV3-1, the J call TRBJ2-3; 13 nucleotides match TRBD2. This CDR3 is 16 amino acids long. V was clipped by 4 bases and J by 4 bases; unmatched bases: 5. CDR1 LGHDT and CDR2 YNNKEL come from the germline V gene (reference sequence). The CDR3 loop is CASSRRTSGSSDTQYF. CDR3 in DNA: TGTGCCAGCAGCCGACGGACTAGCGGGAGTTCAGATACGCAGTATTTT.

This clonotype was picked up one time. The chain couples TRBV6-2 or TRBV6-3 to TRBJ2-1; no clear D gene. Germline CDR1 reads MNHEY; CDR2 reads SVGEGT. CDR3 length: 12 residues. The germline V and J ends were trimmed by 10 bases and 4 bases, with 11 bases remaining between them. The chain's CDR3 is CATRTGYNEQFF. CDR3 DNA: TGTGCCACCCGGACCGGATACAATGAGCAGTTCTTC.

The V call is TRBV6-4, the J call TRBJ2-5; 9 bases align to TRBD2. V gave up 0 bases and J gave up 11 bases; unmatched junction bases: 10. The CDR3 runs to 15 residues. Looked up from germline, CDR1 is MRHNA and CDR2 is SNTAGT. As DNA, the CDR3 is TGTGCCAGCAGTGACTCAAGCGGGGGGCACAATGAGCAGTACTTC. Protein: CASSDSSGGHNEQYF.